The 32 T cell receptor beta chains below were found in one sample sequenced in a study of blood T cell repertoires in COVID-19. The method was immunoSEQ multiplex PCR; TCRdb's version includes in-frame clones alone and lacks a portion of them. The profile shows some 270,000 clones, approximately 85% of them singletons. The material sequenced was peripheral blood. These receptors originate from a human donor with COVID-19, enrolled during active disease. The donor label of this sample is uncertain.

Written as DNA, the CDR3 is TGTGCCAGCAGCCCATTCCTTACGGAACCCAGGGGGTCCCAGCCCCAGCATTTT. As protein: CASSPFLTEPRGSQPQHF. The rearrangement joins TRBV28 to TRBJ1-5; 7 bases are a match to TRBD1. The CDR3 is made up of 18 amino acids. From germline, CDR1 is MDHEN and CDR2 SYDVKM. V lost 6 bases and J lost 7; bases outside the gene matches: 21.

The CDR3 coding sequence is TGCGCCAGCAGCCAAGATCGGAGGGGGGGGGTCTACGAGCAGTACTTC. Amino acids: CASSQDRRGGVYEQYF. This chain joins TRBV4-1 and TRBJ2-7; maybe TRBD2 (7 bases). V was clipped by 0 bases and J by 3 bases, with 15 bases between them. From germline, CDR1 is MGHRA and CDR2 YSYEKL. The CDR3 loop spans 16 amino acids.

This chain links TRBV27 with TRBJ2-5; D is unresolved. The CDR3 loop spans 13 amino acids. Germline CDR1 and CDR2: MNHEY and SMNVEV (reference sequence). Deletions cut 2 bases from V and 2 bases from J, with 6 bases between. The CDR3 loop reads CASSLIRQETQYF. DNA of the CDR3: TGTGCCAGCAGTTTAATCCGGCAAGAGACCCAGTACTTC.

This clone was counted only a few times. The chain links TRBV27 to TRBJ1-4; D might be TRBD1 (5 bases). CDR1 is MNHEY and CDR2 is SMNVEV in the germline V gene (reference sequence). Trimming pared 6 bases from V and 6 bases from J, leaving 11 bases between. CDR3 size: 13 residues. CDR3 loop: CASRSGLDEKLFF. The CDR3 coding sequence is TGTGCCAGCAGGTCAGGGCTGGATGAAAAACTGTTTTTT.

J is TRBJ2-7 and V is TRBV7-3; 8 bases fit TRBD2. The CDR3 has 15 residues. J gave up 5 bases and V 4 bases, and 10 bases lay outside the gene matches. Germline-derived CDR1 and CDR2 are SGHTA and FQGTGA. CDR3 protein: CASSSLSGSGNEQYF. The CDR3 bases are TGTGCCAGCAGCTCCCTAAGCGGGAGCGGGAACGAGCAGTACTTC.

The gene calls are TRBV21-1 and TRBJ1-1; the listed D gene, TRBD1, was not tested against the DNA. TRBV21-1 is deemed a pseudogene. This CDR3 is built from 18 residues. CDR3 nucleotides: TGTGCCAGCAGCAAAGAGGTTGACAGGGGGAGTATGAACACTGAAGCTTTCTTT. Its translation is CASSKEVDRGSMNTEAFF.

The chain has TRBV10-3 and TRBJ2-7; maybe TRBD1 (7 bases). This CDR3 comprises 16 residues. Germline V gene lookup returns CDR1 ENHRY and CDR2 SYGVKD. V lost 10 bases and J 1 base, leaving 23 bases between the germline ends. The CDR3 reads CATLDRRPGGSYEQYF. DNA of the CDR3: TGTGCCACCTTGGACAGGCGTCCAGGGGGGTCCTACGAGCAGTACTTC.

The chain uses TRBV20-1 and TRBJ1-1; D gene unclear. Germline values: CDR1 DFQATT, CDR2 SNEGSKA (reference sequence). The V end was cut by 3 bases, the J end by 10 bases, with 15 bases between. This CDR3 is 12 amino acids long. The DNA for the CDR3 is TGCAGTGCTAGTCCTTCAGGTACTCGAGCTTTCTTT. Protein product: CSASPSGTRAFF.

The chain recombines TRBV19 with TRBJ1-1; maybe TRBD1 (6 bases). Trimming pared 7 bases from V and 0 bases from J, leaving 15 bases between. Germline CDR1 and CDR2: LNHDA and SQIVND (reference sequence). The CDR3 loop spans 15 amino acids. CDR3 bases: TGTGCCAGTAACCCTCTCGGGGGGCTGAACACTGAAGCTTTCTTT. It yields the protein CASNPLGGLNTEAFF.

This clone occurred once. V and J are TRBV9 and TRBJ2-2; 7 nucleotides align to TRBD2. V shed 0 bases and J 8 bases; nucleotides not matched to a gene: 4. CDR3 length: 14 residues. The germline CDR1 and CDR2 sequences are SGDLS and YYNGEE. The CDR3 region is CASSVEAGVGELFF. The CDR3 region has the DNA TGTGCCAGCAGCGTAGAGGCGGGAGTAGGGGAGCTGTTTTTT. The complete variable domain, with remaining parts taken from reference TRBV9 and TRBJ2-2, reads DSGVTQTPKHLITATGQRVTLRCSPRSGDLSVYWYQQSLDQGLQFLIQYYNGEERAKGNILERFSAQQFPDLHSELNLSSLELGDSALYFCASSVEAGVGELFFGEGSRLTVL.

The gene calls are TRBV5-1 and TRBJ1-6, with D unclear. This CDR3 has 14 residues. Between the trimmed V and J ends, which lost 0 bases and 10 bases, there was a span of 11 bases. CDR1 is SGHRS, CDR2 YFSETQ, per germline. CDR3: CASSLDVSGSPLHF. The CDR3 DNA is TGCGCCAGCAGCTTGGACGTAAGCGGGTCACCCCTCCACTTT.

The genes are TRBV12-3 or TRBV12-4 and TRBJ1-1; 8 nucleotides agree with TRBD1. The V and J ends lost 8 bases and 5 bases, in that order; junction bases with no gene match: 7. The CDR3 runs to 13 residues. The CDR3 region has the DNA TGTGCCAGCTGTTGGACAGGGCAGACTGAAGCTTTCTTT. Protein sequence: CASCWTGQTEAFF.

The V and J genes are TRBV30 and TRBJ2-5, with 12 nucleotides matching TRBD2. The germline V gene has CDR1 GTSNPN and CDR2 SVGIG (reference sequence). The CDR3 consists of 13 residues. J was trimmed by 5 bases and V by 5 bases; bases with no gene match: 3. CDR3 nucleotides: TGTGCCTGGCGGACTAGCGGGACGGAGACCCAGTACTTC. This codes for CAWRTSGTETQYF.

The rearrangement links TRBV7-3 to TRBJ2-1; TRBD2 aligns across 8 bases. The V and J ends lost 2 bases and 5 bases, in that order; junction bases with no gene match: 5. The length of the CDR3 is 15 residues. The germline V gene has CDR1 SGHTA and CDR2 FQGTGA. As DNA, the CDR3 is TGTGCCAGCAGCTTATGGAGCGGGAGCAACAATGAGCAGTTCTTC. Its translation is CASSLWSGSNNEQFF.

The chain combines TRBV5-5 with TRBJ1-5; D is uncertain. This CDR3 is 16 amino acids long. Trimming stripped 3 bases from V and 3 bases from J, with 16 bases between. Germline V gene sequence: CDR1 SGHKS, CDR2 YYEKEE (reference sequence). As DNA, the CDR3 is TGTGCCAGCAGCTCCCTAGGAATTGAGGACAATCAGCCCCAGCATTTT. Protein product: CASSSLGIEDNQPQHF.

Written as DNA, the CDR3 is TGTGCCAGCACCACCGTTGGAGGGCCGGTCGGGGCCAACGTCCTGACTTTC. Translated, it gives CASTTVGGPVGANVLTF. J is TRBJ2-6 and V is TRBV27, with a possible D match to TRBD2 (6 bases). Germline CDR1 is MNHEY and CDR2 is SMNVEV (reference sequence). Between the trimmed V and J ends, which lost 7 bases and 4 bases, there was a span of 20 bases. This CDR3 contains 17 residues.

Comment on this clone: The identical CDR3 is also encoded by other nucleotide sequences in the sample. The chain links TRBV18 to TRBJ1-1; 10 nucleotides agree with TRBD1. CDR1 and CDR2 (germline): KGHSH, LQKENI. The CDR3 has 16 residues. Trimming cost V 3 bases and J 0 bases; bases outside gene matches: 4. This CDR3 is CASSPGTGALNTEAFF. The DNA of the CDR3 is TGTGCCAGCTCACCCGGGACAGGGGCCTTGAACACTGAAGCTTTCTTT.

The chain uses TRBV5-1 and TRBJ1-4, with 7 bases that match TRBD1. The length of the CDR3 is 15 residues. J was trimmed by 4 bases and V by 4 bases; bases with no gene match: 7. Germline loops: CDR1 SGHRS, CDR2 YFSETQ. CDR3 loop: CASSRDSGSNEKLFF. CDR3 coding DNA: TGCGCCAGCAGCCGGGACAGCGGTAGTAATGAAAAACTGTTTTTT.

The chain couples TRBV2 to TRBJ2-5, with D perhaps matching TRBD2 (6 bases). V was pared by 4 bases and J by 5 bases, with 20 bases between. CDR3 length: 16 amino acids. The germline V gene has CDR1 SNHLY and CDR2 FYNNEI. This CDR3 reads CASSALLATRGETQYF. The CDR3 bases are TGTGCCAGCAGTGCCCTATTGGCCACCCGGGGGGAGACCCAGTACTTC.

This clone turned up a few times. This chain uses TRBV28 with TRBJ2-6; possible D gene TRBD1, 5 bases. V gave up 6 bases and J gave up 1 base, with 19 bases separating them. CDR3 length: 18 residues. CDR1 MDHEN and CDR2 SYDVKM come from the germline V gene. In DNA, the CDR3 is TGTGCCAGCAGCCAACCAGCAGGGTACGAGTCTGGGGCCAACGTCCTGACTTTC. It is translated as CASSQPAGYESGANVLTF.

V gene TRBV11-2 combines with J gene TRBJ2-1, with 8 bases matching TRBD2. Germline V gene lookup returns CDR1 SGHAT and CDR2 FQNNGV. The CDR3 covers 15 residues. V gave up 1 base and J gave up 7 bases; unmatched junction bases: 6. The CDR3 sequence is CASSLAAAGVNEQFF. CDR3 bases: TGTGCCAGCAGCTTAGCCGCAGCGGGAGTAAATGAGCAGTTCTTC.

The V and J genes are TRBV27 and TRBJ2-3, with a possible D match to TRBD2 (5 bases). V gave up 7 bases and J gave up 2 bases, with 10 bases separating them. The germline CDR1 and CDR2 sequences are MNHEY and SMNVEV (reference sequence). The CDR3 is 13 amino acids. The CDR3 here is CASTSRDTDTQYF. The CDR3 DNA reads TGTGCCAGCACCTCTCGGGACACAGATACGCAGTATTTT.

CDR3 sequence: CASSPLTGANTEAFF. Written as DNA, the CDR3 is TGTGCCAGCAGTCCCTTGACAGGGGCGAACACTGAAGCTTTCTTT. The chain has TRBV9 and TRBJ1-1; 8 positions agree with TRBD1. Trimming at V came to 5 bases and at J to 1 base, leaving 7 bases not matched to a gene. The CDR3 extends over 15 amino acids. Germline CDR1 SGDLS, CDR2 YYNGEE.

A note on this clone: This sequence may be a read error, since a much larger clone differs from it by one base. The rearrangement links TRBV30 to TRBJ2-1; no clear D. The V gene's germline CDR1 is GTSNPN and CDR2 SVGIG (reference sequence). There are 11 residues in the CDR3. Trimming removed 6 bases at V and 5 bases at J, with 8 bases between. CDR3 in DNA: TGTGCCTGCGCACAAAACAATGAGCAGTTCTTC. The encoded protein is CACAQNNEQFF.

The chain uses TRBV6-6 and TRBJ1-5; 9 bases map to TRBD1. The length of the CDR3 is 19 residues. Germline V gene data show CDR1 as MNHNY and CDR2 as SVGAGI (reference sequence). The V segment lost 5 bases and the J segment 1 base; nucleotides outside the gene matches: 15. The CDR3 sequence is CASSPRGTGIGGSNQPQHF. The CDR3 coding sequence is TGTGCCAGCAGTCCTCGAGGGACAGGGATAGGAGGGAGCAATCAGCCCCAGCATTTT.

V and J are TRBV20-1 and TRBJ2-1; 7 bases match TRBD2. The CDR3 is 12 amino acids. Germline V gene data show CDR1 as DFQATT and CDR2 as SNEGSKA (reference sequence). V was clipped by 3 bases and J by 14 bases; unmatched bases: 10. The CDR3 reads CSASMIAGAEFF. The DNA of the CDR3 is TGCAGTGCTAGTATGATCGCGGGAGCGGAGTTCTTC.

Written as DNA, the CDR3 is TGTGCCAGCAGTGAAGAACAATCCTATAATTCACCCCTCCACTTT. Translating it yields CASSEEQSYNSPLHF. The chain recombines TRBV2 with TRBJ1-6; D unresolved. V lost 1 base and J 1 base, leaving 5 bases between the germline ends. Germline CDR1 and CDR2: SNHLY and FYNNEI. The CDR3 spans 15 residues.

The gene calls are TRBV5-4 and TRBJ2-5; 7 bases agree with TRBD2. CDR1 and CDR2 (germline): SGHNT, YYREEE (reference sequence). There are 14 residues in the CDR3. With 4 bases clipped from V and 5 bases from J, the junction kept 8 bases outside the gene matches. As DNA, the CDR3 is TGTGCCAGCAGCCACCCCAGCGGGGACGAGACCCAGTACTTC. Translation: CASSHPSGDETQYF.

This sequence joins TRBV7-6 and TRBJ2-5; 7 nucleotides line up with TRBD2. This CDR3 is built from 13 residues. V shed 2 bases, J shed 4 bases, and the junction held 1 base outside the gene matches. Looked up from germline, CDR1 is SGHVS and CDR2 is FNYEAQ. The CDR3 nucleotides read TGTGCCAGCAGCTTAACGGGAGGAGAGACCCAGTACTTC. Protein product: CASSLTGGETQYF.

Only a few counts were recorded for this clone. The CDR3, as DNA: TGTGCCAGCAGTTTAGGTGGGACTCCGGAGTACTTC. Translation: CASSLGGTPEYF. This chain uses TRBV27 with TRBJ2-7, with D possibly matching TRBD2 (6 bases). This CDR3 has 12 amino acids. With 2 bases removed from V and 11 bases from J, the gap between germline ends came to 13 bases. Germline V lookup: CDR1 MNHEY, CDR2 SMNVEV (reference sequence).

As to this clone: The junction departs from the called germline gene at one end, perhaps through a read error. This chain uses TRBV7-7 with TRBJ2-5, with D possibly matching TRBD1 (5 bases). The CDR3 length is 16 residues. Germline lookup yields CDR1 SSHAT and CDR2 FNYEAQ (reference sequence). CDR3 nucleotides: TGTGCTAGCAGCTTAGGAGCAGCAGGGTGGCAAGAGACCCAGTACTTC. This sequence encodes CASSLGAAGWQETQYF.

Note on this clone: This sample also contains other DNA sequences that code for the same CDR3. V gene TRBV6-5 combines with J gene TRBJ1-5, with 9 bases aligning to TRBD1. The germline V gene encodes CDR1 MNHEY and CDR2 SVGAGI. J gave up 5 bases and V 8 bases, and 7 bases lay outside the gene matches. The CDR3 is 14 residues long. The CDR3, as DNA: TGTGCCAGCTCCCCAACAGGGGGCGATCAGCCCCAGCATTTT. It is translated as CASSPTGGDQPQHF.